A single sample is the source of the 22 T cell receptor beta chains below, sequenced in a study of beta chain features in type 1 diabetes. Reverse transcription of all isolated RNA meant that expressed TCRB transcripts were sequenced. TCRdb keeps only in-frame clones here, not all; method: immunoSEQ multiplex PCR. The sample yields approximately 37,000 clones, about 64% seen once. The specimen sequenced was Tregs from blood. The source is a woman in her twenties or thirties in good health.

In its sample, this clone was seen a few times. J is TRBJ2-1 and V is TRBV7-3, with 12 nucleotides matching TRBD2. CDR3 length: 15 residues. Germline V gene sequence: CDR1 SGHTA, CDR2 FQGTGA. V dropped 7 bases and J dropped 7; count of bases not matched to a gene: 8. CDR3 region: CASTRLAGVPNEQFF. The CDR3 DNA reads as TGTGCCAGCACCCGACTAGCGGGAGTGCCTAATGAGCAGTTCTTC.

The chain recombines TRBV6-5 with TRBJ1-3; the D gene is possibly TRBD1 (5 bases). CDR3 length equals 16 residues. Germline V CDR1 and CDR2: MNHEY, SVGAGI. The V end lost 4 bases, the J end lost 0 bases, and 13 bases lay between the germline ends. In DNA form, the CDR3 reads TGTGCCAGCAGTTGGGGGGACCCTCTCTCTGGAAACACCATATATTTT. Amino acids: CASSWGDPLSGNTIYF.

As DNA, the CDR3 is TGTGCCTGGAGGACCGTCGACATGGGAGGCAGGAGTTACAAGCAGTACTTC. This sequence encodes CAWRTVDMGGRSYKQYF. This chain joins TRBV30 and TRBJ2-7, with a tentative D call TRBD2 (6 bases). Germline V gene data show CDR1 as GTSNPN and CDR2 as SVGIG (reference sequence). V was trimmed by 3 bases and J by 8 bases, leaving 29 bases between them. The CDR3 length is 17 residues.

This clone has just a few counts. J is TRBJ2-3 and V is TRBV30; a weak D match, TRBD1 (6 bases). Germline V gene lookup returns CDR1 GTSNPN and CDR2 SVGIG (reference sequence). The CDR3 runs to 11 residues. Trimming removed 6 bases at V and 7 bases at J, with 11 bases between. CDR3 bases: TGTGCCTGTCTGCAGGGGTATACGCAGTATTTT. It is translated as CACLQGYTQYF.

The V call is TRBV5-1, the J call TRBJ2-7; 7 nucleotides line up with TRBD1. J gave up 6 bases and V 0 bases, and 6 bases lay outside the gene matches. This CDR3 region has 14 residues. Per the germline V gene, CDR1 is SGHRS and CDR2 is YFSETQ. The CDR3 sequence: CASSLAVGGPEQYF. The CDR3, as DNA: TGCGCCAGCAGCTTGGCAGTAGGGGGCCCCGAGCAGTACTTC.

This clone was seen only a few times. The CDR3 DNA follows: TGTGCCAGCAAGAGGGAGGCTAGCGGGAGCGCCGGGGAGCTGTTTTTT. Translating gives CASKREASGSAGELFF. The chain combines TRBV27 with TRBJ2-2, with 10 bases identical to TRBD2. This CDR3 spans 16 amino acids. V shed 7 bases and J 6 bases; nucleotides not matched to a gene: 11. CDR1 is MNHEY and CDR2 is SMNVEV in the germline V gene (reference sequence).

The chain couples TRBV7-8 to TRBJ2-3, with 11 bases lining up with TRBD2. The trim removed 3 bases at V and 1 base at J, leaving 12 bases unmatched. Germline lookup yields CDR1 SGHVS and CDR2 FQNEAQ. The CDR3 runs 19 residues. The CDR3 sequence: CASSFLTILAGDGTDTQYF. The CDR3 DNA reads TGTGCCAGCAGCTTCTTGACAATACTAGCGGGAGACGGCACAGATACGCAGTATTTT.

The J gene is TRBJ2-4, the V gene TRBV28, with D perhaps TRBD1 (5 bases). The germline CDR1 and CDR2 sequences are MDHEN and SYDVKM. The CDR3 is 15 amino acids. The V end was cut by 7 bases, the J end by 5 bases, with 18 bases between. The CDR3 nucleotides read TGTGCCAGCACCGCTCCTACAGGTCCGGAAAACATTCAGTACTTC. Protein product: CASTAPTGPENIQYF. Variable domain in full (rest from reference TRBV28 and TRBJ2-4): DVKVTQSSRYLVKRTGEKVFLECVQDMDHENMFWYRQDPGLGLRLIYFSYDVKMKEKGDIPEGYSVSREKKERFSLILESASTNQTSMYLCASTAPTGPENIQYFGAGTRLSVL.

V and J are TRBV7-3 and TRBJ2-3, with TRBD2 identical over 10 bases. V lost 1 base, J lost 7 bases, and 8 bases stayed unmatched. The CDR3 covers 16 residues. The V gene's germline CDR1 is SGHTA and CDR2 FQGTGA. The CDR3 coding sequence is TGTGCCAGCAGCTTAATGCAAGCGGGAGGGCCCTATACGCAGTATTTT. Amino acid sequence: CASSLMQAGGPYTQYF.

The V and J genes are TRBV27 and TRBJ2-1, with 8 bases identical to TRBD2. Germline-derived CDR1 and CDR2 are MNHEY and SMNVEV (reference sequence). The V and J ends lost 4 bases and 7 bases, in that order; junction bases with no gene match: 18. The CDR3 covers 18 residues. In nucleotides, the CDR3 is TGTGCCAGCAGTTCCTCGGGACTGAGGAGTAGCGGGATAAATGAGCAGTTCTTC. It yields the protein CASSSSGLRSSGINEQFF.

This chain links TRBV7-9 with TRBJ2-2, with 9 bases matching TRBD1. Germline V gene lookup returns CDR1 SEHNR and CDR2 FQNEAQ (reference sequence). The V segment lost 0 bases and the J segment 5 bases; nucleotides outside the gene matches: 4. This CDR3 spans 16 amino acids. The DNA of the CDR3 is TGTGCCAGCAGCTTAGCCACCGGGACAGGGACCGGGGAGCTGTTTTTT. Its translation: CASSLATGTGTGELFF.

This clone came up once. For the CDR3, the DNA is TGTGCCAGCAGCCCAACTCTAGGGACAGGGGGAAATTCACCCCTCCACTTT. Encoded protein: CASSPTLGTGGNSPLHF. The rearrangement uses TRBV4-2 and TRBJ1-6; 11 bases fit TRBD1. J gave up 7 bases and V 4 bases, and 9 bases lay outside the gene matches. The CDR3 consists of 17 residues. Germline V gene sequence: CDR1 LGHNA, CDR2 YNFKEQ.

This clone came up a few times. The genes are TRBV28 and TRBJ1-2; tentative D call: TRBD1 (5 bases). The CDR3 has 14 amino acids. The germline V gene encodes CDR1 MDHEN and CDR2 SYDVKM. V lost 11 bases to trimming and J lost 4 bases, with 20 bases between them. The chain's CDR3 is CAADRQGSIYGYTF. The CDR3 region has the DNA TGTGCCGCAGACCGGCAGGGTTCCATCTATGGCTACACCTTC.

J is TRBJ2-4 and V is TRBV4-2; maybe TRBD1 (6 bases). Trimming removed 0 bases at V and 7 bases at J, with 13 bases between. Germline CDR1 reads LGHNA; CDR2 reads YNFKEQ. The CDR3 has 15 amino acids. The CDR3, as DNA: TGTGCCAGCAGCCAAGATGCAGGGGCCCGGAACATTCAGTACTTC. This encodes CASSQDAGARNIQYF.

This CDR3 reads CASSLAGYDNQPQHF. CDR3 DNA: TGCGCCAGCAGCTTGGCGGGGTATGATAATCAGCCCCAGCATTTT. The genes are TRBV5-1 and TRBJ1-5; D remains unclear. The germline V gene encodes CDR1 SGHRS and CDR2 YFSETQ. The CDR3 spans 15 residues. Deletions cut 0 bases from V and 4 bases from J, with 11 bases between.

The chain is built from TRBV5-6 and TRBJ1-2; D is undetermined. V was cut by 5 bases and J by 0 bases, with 14 bases left in between. The CDR3 consists of 15 residues. Germline V lookup: CDR1 SGHDT, CDR2 YYEEEE. This CDR3 reads CASSRFGEPNYGYTF. Written as DNA, the CDR3 is TGTGCCAGCAGTCGGTTCGGGGAGCCTAACTATGGCTACACCTTC. Supplemented by reference TRBV5-6 and TRBJ1-2, the full variable domain reads DAGVTQSPTHLIKTRGQQVTLRCSPKSGHDTVSWYQQALGQGPQFIFQYYEEEERQRGNFPDRFSGHQFPNYSSELNVNALLLGDSALYLCASSRFGEPNYGYTFGSGTRLTVV.

V is TRBV30 and J is TRBJ2-1, with 13 bases aligning to TRBD2. CDR1 and CDR2 (germline): GTSNPN, SVGIG (reference sequence). This CDR3 is built from 18 residues. Losses at the gene ends were 4 bases for V and 0 bases for J; bases not matched to a gene: 9. CDR3 in amino acids: CAWNGLAGDPSSYNEQFF. CDR3 DNA: TGTGCCTGGAACGGACTAGCGGGAGACCCCAGCTCCTACAATGAGCAGTTCTTC.

V and J are TRBV7-3 and TRBJ2-1; 9 positions agree with TRBD2. This CDR3 region has 18 residues. The V gene's germline CDR1 is SGHTA and CDR2 FQGTGA. V lost 2 bases to trimming and J lost 5 bases; unmatched junction nucleotides: 13. The CDR3 spells CASSLDLFGGTSNNEQFF. The CDR3 DNA sequence: TGTGCCAGCAGCTTAGATTTGTTTGGGGGGACTAGCAACAATGAGCAGTTCTTC.

There are a few counts of this clone. The chain uses TRBV4-3 and TRBJ2-1, with TRBD2 matching 9 bases. Germline V CDR1 and CDR2: LGHNA, YSLEER. V lost 0 bases and J lost 4; bases outside the gene matches: 7. This CDR3 region has 17 residues. The CDR3 protein is CASSQELAGVFYNEQFF. Written as DNA, the CDR3 is TGCGCCAGCAGCCAAGAACTAGCGGGTGTTTTTTACAATGAGCAGTTCTTC.

This chain uses TRBV27 with TRBJ1-2; D unclear. Germline CDR1 and CDR2: MNHEY and SMNVEV (reference sequence). The V gene lost 3 bases and the J gene lost 2 bases, with 10 bases spanning the gap. The CDR3 has 14 amino acids. CDR3 region: CASSFGSTNYGYTF. CDR3 nucleotides: TGTGCCAGCAGTTTTGGCAGTACAAACTATGGCTACACCTTC.

The chain couples TRBV4-3 to TRBJ2-3; maybe TRBD2 (5 bases). Germline V gene data show CDR1 as LGHNA and CDR2 as YSLEER. Deletions cut 1 base from V and 4 bases from J, with 24 bases between. This CDR3 region has 19 residues. DNA of the CDR3: TGCGCCAGCAGCCAAGGCCTAGGGAGTCCAGTTCCAACATCAGATACGCAGTATTTT. Encoded protein: CASSQGLGSPVPTSDTQYF.

The chain is built from TRBV6-1 and TRBJ2-7, with a weak D call TRBD2 (6 bases). CDR3 length: 14 amino acids. Germline lookup yields CDR1 MNHNS and CDR2 SASEGT. Trimming cost V 7 bases and J 2 bases, with 15 bases left between them. CDR3 nucleotides: TGTGCCAGCATCGGTAGCGGAGCCGCCTACGAGCAGTACTTC. Translated: CASIGSGAAYEQYF.